This is a list of T cell receptor beta chains from one sample in a study of cytomegalovirus exposure and HLA in healthy donors. The data were produced by immunoSEQ multiplex PCR, yet TCRdb's version contains in-frame clones alone and is incomplete. The data contain more than 100,000 clones, approximately 9% of them singletons. Sequenced material: PBMCs. These receptors all come from a woman aged 40 to 49 in good health and CMV-seropositive. Each CDR3 is given with its conserved first and last residue. The D gene is left open where the match is weak. Some rows mark clone size as missing; the rest say once, few, many or name a class of expanded clone.

j_call: TRBJ1-2
d_call: TRBD1
v_call: TRBV15
clone_size: few
cdr3_nt: TGTGCCACCAGCAGAAGTTTACAGGGGAACTATGGCTACACCTTC
cdr3_aa: CATSRSLQGNYGYTF

j_call: TRBJ1-2
d_call: NA
v_call: TRBV6-6
clone_size: NA
cdr3_nt: TGTGCCAGCAGCCAACAGTTTAACTATGGCTACACCTTC
cdr3_aa: CASSQQFNYGYTF

j_call: TRBJ2-7
d_call: NA
v_call: TRBV5-1
clone_size: NA
cdr3_nt: TGCGCCAGCCGAATCGGTGACGAGCAGTACTTC
cdr3_aa: CASRIGDEQYF

j_call: TRBJ2-7
d_call: NA
v_call: TRBV19
clone_size: NA
cdr3_nt: TGTGCCAGTAGTGAGGGGGCCTACGAGCAGTACTTC
cdr3_aa: CASSEGAYEQYF

j_call: TRBJ1-1
d_call: NA
v_call: TRBV25-1
clone_size: few
cdr3_nt: TGTGCCAGCAGTCAGACAGGCAAGAACACTGAAGCTTTCTTT
cdr3_aa: CASSQTGKNTEAFF

j_call: TRBJ2-2
d_call: NA
v_call: TRBV6-4
clone_size: many
cdr3_nt: TGTGCCAGCAGTGAACAGCTCGGCGCCGGGGAGCTGTTTTTT
cdr3_aa: CASSEQLGAGELFF

j_call: TRBJ1-1
d_call: TRBD1
v_call: TRBV6-5
clone_size: NA
cdr3_nt: TGTGCCAGCAGCCAGGGGGCGAGGACTTTCTTT
cdr3_aa: CASSQGARTFF

j_call: TRBJ1-1
d_call: NA
v_call: TRBV6-6
clone_size: NA
cdr3_nt: TGTGCCAGCGCCAGGAACACTGAAGCTTTCTTT
cdr3_aa: CASARNTEAFF

j_call: TRBJ2-7
d_call: TRBD2
v_call: TRBV5-1
clone_size: few
cdr3_nt: TGCGCCAGCAGCACAGGATCGGGGGGAGAGCAGTACTTC
cdr3_aa: CASSTGSGGEQYF

j_call: TRBJ2-7
d_call: NA
v_call: TRBV5-6
clone_size: few
cdr3_nt: TGTGCCAGCAGCTTGAACGGACATTCCTACGAGCAGTACTTC
cdr3_aa: CASSLNGHSYEQYF

j_call: TRBJ2-1
d_call: NA
v_call: TRBV14
clone_size: few
cdr3_nt: TGTGCCAGCAGCCAAGGACAGATTGTCGGCAATGAGCAGTTCTTC
cdr3_aa: CASSQGQIVGNEQFF

j_call: TRBJ2-3
d_call: NA
v_call: TRBV18
clone_size: few
cdr3_nt: TGTGCCAGCTCACCGGCGGGGCCCACAGATACGCAGTATTTT
cdr3_aa: CASSPAGPTDTQYF

j_call: TRBJ1-1
d_call: TRBD1
v_call: TRBV5-6
clone_size: few
cdr3_nt: TGTGCCAGCAGCTTGGGACAGGGGGCGAGTACTGAAGCTTTCTTT
cdr3_aa: CASSLGQGASTEAFF

j_call: TRBJ2-3
d_call: TRBD2
v_call: TRBV6-5
clone_size: NA
cdr3_nt: TGTGCCAGCAGGTCACGCGGGGGACCCACAGATACGCAGTATTTT
cdr3_aa: CASRSRGGPTDTQYF

j_call: TRBJ2-7
d_call: NA
v_call: TRBV19
clone_size: NA
cdr3_nt: TGTGCCAGTAGTGCCCGGGACTGGTCCTACGAGCAGTACTTC
cdr3_aa: CASSARDWSYEQYF

j_call: TRBJ2-7
d_call: NA
v_call: TRBV6-6
clone_size: few
cdr3_nt: TGTGCCAGCAGTTATCCCGGGTCCCAACGCGGGCAGTACTTC
cdr3_aa: CASSYPGSQRGQYF

j_call: TRBJ1-2
d_call: TRBD1
v_call: TRBV5-6
clone_size: few
cdr3_nt: TGTGCCAGCCACCGGAGGGGGCCTAACTATGGCTACACCTTC
cdr3_aa: CASHRRGPNYGYTF

j_call: TRBJ2-5
d_call: NA
v_call: TRBV5-4
clone_size: NA
cdr3_nt: TGTGCCAGCAGCTACGAGCGGGCACAAGAGACCCAGTACTTC
cdr3_aa: CASSYERAQETQYF

j_call: TRBJ2-7
d_call: NA
v_call: TRBV20-1
clone_size: few
cdr3_nt: TGCAGTGCTAGCGGGATAGACGAGCAGTACTTC
cdr3_aa: CSASGIDEQYF

j_call: TRBJ2-7
d_call: TRBD1
v_call: TRBV6-1
clone_size: few
cdr3_nt: TGTGCCAGCAGTGAACCGGGACAGGGGTACGAGCAGTACTTC
cdr3_aa: CASSEPGQGYEQYF